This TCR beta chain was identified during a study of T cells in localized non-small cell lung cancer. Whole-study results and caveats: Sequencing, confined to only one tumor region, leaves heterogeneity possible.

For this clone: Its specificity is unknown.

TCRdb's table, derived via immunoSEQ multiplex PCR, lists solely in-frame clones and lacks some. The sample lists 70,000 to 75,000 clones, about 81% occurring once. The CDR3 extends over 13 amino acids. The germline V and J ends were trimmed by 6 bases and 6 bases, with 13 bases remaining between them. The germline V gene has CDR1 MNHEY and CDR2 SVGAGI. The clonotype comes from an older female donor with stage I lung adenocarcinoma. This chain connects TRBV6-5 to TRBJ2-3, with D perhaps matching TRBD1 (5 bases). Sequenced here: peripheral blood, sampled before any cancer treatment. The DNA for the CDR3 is TGTGCCAGCAGGCAGGGTATCGGGGATACGCAGTATTTT. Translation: CASRQGIGDTQYF.